Each of the 31 T cell receptor beta chains below was sequenced from the same sample in a study of response to subunit inactivated influenza vaccine. TCRdb processed the RT-PCR reads anew with MiXCR; each CDR3 protein has one entry. The data hold fewer than 550,000 distinct CDR3 sequences, with approximately 24% observed a single time. The input for sequencing was CD4+ T cells sorted from PBMCs, taken 4 to 6 days after vaccination. Receptors were obtained from a middle-aged man who received an inactivated influenza vaccine.

This clonotype has more than one count but fewer than ten. This chain uses TRBV6-1 with TRBJ2-6; 7 nucleotides match TRBD1. This CDR3 contains 15 residues. With V trimmed by 6 bases and J by 4 bases, 6 bases remained unmatched. The germline gives CDR1 MNHNS, CDR2 SASEGT. The CDR3: CASSRGTVGANVLTF. The CDR3 DNA reads TGTGCCAGCAGCCGTGGGACAGTCGGGGCCAACGTCCTGACTTTC.

This clonotype was counted only a few times. The chain carries TRBV25-1 and TRBJ2-5; D is undetermined. The CDR3 length is 15 residues. The V end lost 4 bases, the J end lost 5 bases, and 17 bases lay between the germline ends. The germline V gene has CDR1 MGHDK and CDR2 SYGVNS. Here the CDR3 reads CASSGWTPGRETQYF. The CDR3, as DNA: TGTGCCAGCAGTGGATGGACCCCTGGGCGCGAGACCCAGTACTTC.

The rearrangement uses TRBV28 and TRBJ1-1, with TRBD1 as a possible D gene (5 bases). Germline CDR1 is MDHEN and CDR2 is SYDVKM. V was cut by 9 bases and J by 4 bases, with 18 bases left in between. The CDR3 loop spans 14 amino acids. The CDR3 coding sequence is TGTGCCAGTACCGTCCAGGGACGGGCCACTGAAGCTTTCTTT. Amino acid sequence: CASTVQGRATEAFF.

This clonotype has a handful of counts. The chain recombines TRBV3-1 with TRBJ2-3; 7 nucleotides line up with TRBD2. This CDR3 comprises 14 residues. V lost 0 bases and J lost 8; bases outside the gene matches: 5. Germline V lookup: CDR1 LGHDT, CDR2 YNNKEL (reference sequence). CDR3 sequence reads: CASSQDAGVGTQYF. Here the CDR3 DNA reads TGTGCCAGCAGCCAAGACGCGGGGGTAGGTACGCAGTATTTT.

This clonotype has just a few counts. The chain carries TRBV6-2 or TRBV6-3 and TRBJ2-7, with D perhaps being TRBD1 or TRBD2 (6 bases each). This CDR3 spans 15 amino acids. In germline, CDR1 is MNHEY, CDR2 SVGEGT. V lost 2 bases and J lost 4, with 15 bases in between. Here the CDR3 DNA reads TGTGCCAGCAGTTACGGTGGAGGGGGGAGTTACGAGCAGTACTTC. Its protein is CASSYGGGGSYEQYF.

The chain links TRBV3-1 to TRBJ2-1, with TRBD1 matching over 8 bases. Germline-derived CDR1 and CDR2 are LGHDT and YNNKEL (reference sequence). This CDR3 has 20 residues. V was pared by 4 bases and J by 5 bases, with 22 bases of the junction left unmatched. Here the CDR3 reads CASSLFLGAGGAVFHNEQFF. CDR3 sequence (DNA): TGTGCCAGCAGCCTATTTTTGGGGGCAGGGGGCGCAGTTTTCCACAATGAGCAGTTCTTC.

The chain carries TRBV20-1 and TRBJ2-1; TRBD2 matches at 11 bases. The CDR3 has 17 residues. In germline, CDR1 is DFQATT, CDR2 SNEGSKA (reference sequence). V lost 1 base and J lost 4; bases outside the gene matches: 9. In nucleotides, the CDR3 is TGCAGTGCTAGAGGGCTAGCGGGGGGACGTTATTACAATGAGCAGTTCTTC. Encoded protein: CSARGLAGGRYYNEQFF.

Comment on this clonotype: At one end, the junction sequence differs from germline, possibly due to a read error. This rearrangement joins TRBV7-2 to TRBJ2-4; 10 nucleotides line up with TRBD1. The CDR3 covers 16 residues. Germline CDR1 reads SGHTA; CDR2 reads FQGNSA. CDR3 sequence (DNA): TGTGCCAGCAGCCTGACAGGGGGCATAGCCAAAAACGTTCAGTACTTC. Amino acids: CASSLTGGIAKNVQYF.

The chain uses TRBV20-1 and TRBJ2-1; the D gene could be TRBD1 or TRBD2 (6 bases each). V lost 3 bases and J 7 bases, leaving 16 bases between the germline ends. This CDR3 comprises 14 residues. CDR1 and CDR2 (germline): DFQATT, SNEGSKA (reference sequence). DNA for the CDR3: TGCAGTGCTAGGCCCGGGGGCAACGTGAATGAGCAGTTCTTC. Amino acids: CSARPGGNVNEQFF.

The genes are TRBV6-1 and TRBJ1-1; 7 bases are shared with TRBD1. The trim removed 5 bases at V and 4 bases at J, leaving 10 bases unmatched. The germline V gene encodes CDR1 MNHNS and CDR2 SASEGT. The CDR3 consists of 15 residues. The CDR3 region has the DNA TGTGCCAGCAGTCAGGGTGTGGCAGGGGGCACTGAAGCTTTCTTT. Residues: CASSQGVAGGTEAFF.

This clonotype occurred a few times. This CDR3 is CASSPHLWSGSAEQYF. CDR3 nucleotides: TGTGCCAGCAGTCCTCATCTGTGGAGCGGGAGCGCCGAGCAGTACTTC. This chain connects TRBV6-1 to TRBJ2-7, with 8 bases identical to TRBD2. Trimming removed 5 bases from V and 6 bases from J; junction bases left unmatched: 15. This CDR3 is built from 16 residues. The germline gives CDR1 MNHNS, CDR2 SASEGT.

In its sample, this clonotype was seen a few times. V and J are TRBV20-1 and TRBJ2-1, with 7 nucleotides matching TRBD2. Germline CDR1 reads DFQATT; CDR2 reads SNEGSKA (reference sequence). This CDR3 contains 15 residues. Unmatched junction bases numbered 7, after V lost 2 bases and J lost 3 bases. The CDR3, as DNA: TGCAGTGCTAGATCGACTAGCCAGGTCTACAATGAGCAGTTCTTC. It translates to CSARSTSQVYNEQFF.

This clonotype was counted only a few times. This chain links TRBV10-3 with TRBJ2-1, with 7 bases identical to TRBD1. CDR1 and CDR2 (germline): ENHRY, SYGVKD. After removal of 3 bases from V and 9 bases from J, the junction contained 2 bases not matched to a gene. This CDR3 is built from 12 residues. The CDR3 DNA reads TGTGCCATCAGTGACAGGGGGACTGAGCAGTTCTTC. This gives the protein CAISDRGTEQFF.

This chain connects TRBV6-2 or TRBV6-3 to TRBJ2-4; 16 bases map to TRBD2. The CDR3 runs to 19 residues. CDR1 MNHEY and CDR2 SVGEGT come from the germline V gene. Germline trimming cut 4 bases from V and 0 bases from J; bases unmatched to any gene: 6. The CDR3 protein is CASSWGLAGGSLAKNIQYF. In DNA form, the CDR3 reads TGTGCCAGCAGTTGGGGACTAGCGGGAGGGTCCCTAGCCAAAAACATTCAGTACTTC.

The sample holds a few counts of this clonotype. The chain employs TRBV20-1 and TRBJ1-2; D perhaps matches TRBD1 (6 bases). The CDR3 contains 14 residues. The V and J ends lost 3 bases and 2 bases respectively, with 13 bases between them. Germline V lookup: CDR1 DFQATT, CDR2 SNEGSKA (reference sequence). The CDR3 protein is CSASQGISNYGYTF. CDR3 nucleotide sequence: TGCAGTGCTAGCCAGGGGATATCCAACTATGGCTACACCTTC.

This clonotype has a handful of counts. This chain uses TRBV3-1 with TRBJ2-4, with a possible D match to TRBD2 (6 bases). Germline V gives CDR1 LGHDT, CDR2 YNNKEL (reference sequence). V was cut by 3 bases and J by 6 bases, with 15 bases left in between. The length of the CDR3 is 15 residues. The CDR3 loop is CASSQILRGRNIQYF. CDR3 nucleotide sequence: TGTGCCAGCAGCCAGATTCTTCGGGGGAGAAACATTCAGTACTTC.

The chain employs TRBV15 and TRBJ2-5; 7 nucleotides align to TRBD1. V shed 3 bases and J 1 base; nucleotides not matched to a gene: 2. The CDR3 covers 14 residues. The germline gives CDR1 LNHNV, CDR2 YYDKDF (reference sequence). DNA of the CDR3: TGTGCCACCAGCAGGGGACAGTTCCAAGAGACCCAGTACTTC. Its protein is CATSRGQFQETQYF.

This clonotype was counted ten times or more. The rearrangement uses TRBV11-1 and TRBJ2-5; a possible D gene is TRBD2 (5 bases). This CDR3 region has 15 residues. The germline V gene encodes CDR1 SGHAT and CDR2 FQDESV (reference sequence). V was cut by 0 bases and J by 0 bases, with 8 bases left in between. The CDR3 DNA sequence: TGTGCCAGCAGCTTAGCGAGGGCAGACCAAGAGACCCAGTACTTC. This sequence encodes CASSLARADQETQYF.

The sample holds a few counts of this clonotype. The chain is built from TRBV5-1 and TRBJ2-2; tentative D call: TRBD2 (6 bases). The CDR3 contains 16 residues. Germline CDR1 reads SGHRS; CDR2 reads YFSETQ. V was clipped by 0 bases and J by 0 bases, with 9 bases between them. The CDR3 loop is CASSLVQRANTGELFF. The CDR3 DNA is TGCGCCAGCAGCTTGGTTCAGCGGGCGAACACCGGGGAGCTGTTTTTT.

This clonotype was seen at least ten times. The CDR3 is CASSSTSGMAGELFF. In DNA form, the CDR3 reads TGCGCCAGCAGCTCGACTAGCGGGATGGCCGGGGAGCTGTTTTTT. V usage is TRBV5-1 and J usage is TRBJ2-2, with 11 bases identical to TRBD2. CDR3 length equals 15 residues. With 3 bases clipped from V and 6 bases from J, the junction kept 4 bases outside the gene matches. CDR1 is SGHRS, CDR2 YFSETQ, per germline. Full variable domain (missing parts from reference TRBV5-1 and TRBJ2-2): KAGVTQTPRYLIKTRGQQVTLSCSPISGHRSVSWYQQTPGQGLQFLFEYFSETQRNKGNFPGRFSGRQFSNSRSEMNVSTLELGDSALYLCASSSTSGMAGELFFGEGSRLTVL.

At least ten counts were recorded for this clonotype. The chain joins TRBV5-5 to TRBJ2-7; TRBD2 agrees at 11 bases. The V and J ends lost 4 bases and 2 bases, in that order; junction bases with no gene match: 5. CDR3 length: 15 residues. The V gene's germline CDR1 is SGHKS and CDR2 YYEKEE (reference sequence). The CDR3: CASSERLAGTYEQYF. DNA of the CDR3: TGTGCCAGCAGCGAGAGACTAGCGGGAACCTACGAGCAGTACTTC. The full variable domain, its missing parts supplied by reference TRBV5-5 and TRBJ2-7, is DAGVTQSPTHLIKTRGQQVTLRCSPISGHKSVSWYQQVLGQGPQFIFQYYEKEERGRGNFPDRFSARQFPNYSSELNVNALLLGDSALYLCASSERLAGTYEQYFGPGTRLTVT.

The chain combines TRBV5-1 with TRBJ2-7; D not certain. The CDR3 is 14 amino acids. Trimming removed 3 bases from V and 0 bases from J, with 10 bases in between. Germline V gene sequence: CDR1 SGHRS, CDR2 YFSETQ. The CDR3 region has the DNA TGCGCCAGCAGCTATAATGTCGTCTCCTACGAGCAGTACTTC. It codes for CASSYNVVSYEQYF.

This chain uses TRBV5-1 with TRBJ2-1; 8 positions match TRBD2. CDR1 and CDR2 (germline): SGHRS, YFSETQ. The CDR3 has 16 amino acids. V trimming: 0 bases; J trimming: 6 bases; junction bases outside the gene matches: 8. The CDR3 DNA is TGCGCCAGCAGCTTGGCCGTGTCGAGCGGGGGCAATGAGCAGTTCTTC. Its protein is CASSLAVSSGGNEQFF.

The chain recombines TRBV29-1 with TRBJ1-3; possibly TRBD1 for D (5 bases). V was trimmed by 4 bases and J by 0 bases, leaving 10 bases between them. The CDR3 spans 14 residues. CDR1 and CDR2 from the germline V gene are SQVTM and ANQGSEA. The CDR3 reads CSVAPGTSGNTIYF. CDR3 sequence (DNA): TGCAGCGTTGCACCAGGGACCTCTGGAAACACCATATATTTT.

This CDR3 reads CASAASVFTGELFF. For the CDR3, the DNA is TGTGCCAGCGCAGCTTCGGTGTTTACCGGGGAGCTGTTTTTT. The rearrangement uses TRBV10-3 and TRBJ2-2; no definite D call. The CDR3 covers 14 residues. Germline V gene data show CDR1 as ENHRY and CDR2 as SYGVKD. V lost 10 bases and J 5 bases, leaving 17 bases between the germline ends.

The table lists this clonotype with many counts. The chain recombines TRBV12-3 or TRBV12-4 with TRBJ2-3; D is ambiguous. Trimming stripped 6 bases from V and 3 bases from J, with 7 bases between. The CDR3 consists of 12 residues. The CDR3 loop reads CASSRPTDTQYF. Here the CDR3 DNA reads TGTGCCAGCAGCCGACCGACAGATACGCAGTATTTT.

The genes are TRBV7-9 and TRBJ1-1; 8 bases line up with TRBD1. Germline CDR1 and CDR2: SEHNR and FQNEAQ (reference sequence). The CDR3 has 15 residues. The V gene end was trimmed by 5 bases and the J gene end by 1 base; junction bases not matched to a gene: 6. The CDR3 is CASSPQTGANTEAFF. DNA of the CDR3: TGTGCCAGCAGCCCCCAGACAGGGGCGAACACTGAAGCTTTCTTT. The full variable domain, completed using reference TRBV7-9 and TRBJ1-1, is DTGVSQNPRHKITKRGQNVTFRCDPISEHNRLYWYRQTLGQGPEFLTYFQNEAQLEKSRLLSDRFSAERPKGSFSTLEIQRTEQGDSAMYLCASSPQTGANTEAFFGQGTRLTVV.

The chain employs TRBV3-1 and TRBJ2-1; D remains unclear. The CDR3 has 14 amino acids. Trimming took 4 bases from V and 5 from J, leaving 12 bases between them. From germline, CDR1 is LGHDT and CDR2 YNNKEL (reference sequence). CDR3 residues: CASSLSTVNNEQFF. CDR3 nucleotide sequence: TGTGCCAGCAGCCTATCGACGGTGAACAATGAGCAGTTCTTC.

This clonotype was counted only a few times. The chain carries TRBV5-1 and TRBJ2-1; the match to TRBD2 covers 7 bases. V shed 7 bases and J 8 bases; nucleotides not matched to a gene: 12. Germline V gives CDR1 SGHRS, CDR2 YFSETQ. The CDR3 is 14 amino acids. The chain's CDR3 is CASGEAGFRDEQFF. Written as DNA, the CDR3 is TGCGCCAGCGGGGAAGCGGGGTTTCGGGATGAGCAGTTCTTC.

The chain has TRBV12-3 or TRBV12-4 and TRBJ2-7, with D possibly being TRBD1 (6 bases). The ends were cut back, 5 bases at V and 1 base at J, with 9 bases in the middle. This CDR3 has 13 residues. The CDR3 loop reads CASSRTVSYEQYF. CDR3 bases: TGTGCCAGCAGTCGGACAGTTTCCTACGAGCAGTACTTC.

This rearrangement joins TRBV28 to TRBJ2-5; perhaps TRBD1 as D (6 bases). This CDR3 has 15 residues. Germline values: CDR1 MDHEN, CDR2 SYDVKM. V lost 6 bases and J 9 bases, leaving 23 bases between the germline ends. Here the CDR3 DNA reads TGTGCCAGCAGCCCGCCCGACAGGTTGCTGGGGGCCCAGTACTTC. It is translated as CASSPPDRLLGAQYF.